One sample yielded the 18 T cell receptor beta chains listed below, sequenced in a study of control samples from healthy donors and cancer patients. Clones were read by immunoSEQ multiplex PCR, and TCRdb kept only the in-frame ones, dropping some. In the table there are under 450,000 clones, around 90% of which are singletons. The sequencing sample was made of PBMCs. These receptors were taken from a man aged 35-49 years with head and neck cancer.

V usage is TRBV5-1 and J usage is TRBJ2-1, with D perhaps TRBD1 or TRBD2 (5 bases each). Between the trimmed V and J ends, which lost 1 base and 7 bases, there was a span of 12 bases. CDR1 is SGHRS and CDR2 is YFSETQ in the germline V gene. This CDR3 comprises 14 residues. The CDR3 loop reads CASSLQGDANEQFF. CDR3 nucleotides: TGCGCCAGCAGCTTGCAGGGAGATGCTAATGAGCAGTTCTTC.

This clone was recorded once. This sequence joins TRBV28 and TRBJ2-5, with D possibly being TRBD1 or TRBD2 (6 bases each). The V end lost 6 bases, the J end lost 5 bases, and 19 bases lay between the germline ends. The CDR3 sequence is 15 residues long. The germline V gene encodes CDR1 MDHEN and CDR2 SYDVKM. The CDR3 DNA is TGTGCCAGCAGCCCCCCGGAGCTAGGGGGGGAGACCCAGTACTTC. Its translation is CASSPPELGGETQYF.

This chain links TRBV19 with TRBJ2-3; possibly TRBD1 for D (5 bases). From germline, CDR1 is LNHDA and CDR2 SQIVND (reference sequence). The V and J ends lost 3 bases and 4 bases respectively, with 14 bases between them. The CDR3 sequence is 15 residues long. The CDR3 DNA is TGTGCCAGTAGTATTGGGGCACAGGTCGCAGATACGCAGTATTTT. Translating gives CASSIGAQVADTQYF.

This rearrangement joins TRBV7-2 to TRBJ1-1; D unresolved. Trimming stripped 0 bases from V and 1 base from J, with 6 bases between. This CDR3 is built from 14 residues. From germline, CDR1 is SGHTA and CDR2 FQGNSA. The CDR3 DNA reads TGTGCCAGCAGCTTAGCGAGGGAGAACACTGAAGCTTTCTTT. Protein: CASSLARENTEAFF.

The sample holds one count of this clone. The chain carries TRBV9 and TRBJ2-1, with TRBD2 matching 14 bases. Germline V gives CDR1 SGDLS, CDR2 YYNGEE. J lost 1 base, V lost 4 bases, and 10 bases had no gene match. This CDR3 is 19 amino acids long. CDR3 sequence: CASSSRLAGGERSYNEQFF. The CDR3 region has the DNA TGTGCCAGCAGCAGCCGACTAGCGGGAGGGGAGCGGTCCTACAATGAGCAGTTCTTC.

J is TRBJ2-2 and V is TRBV2; D possibly corresponds to TRBD1 (6 bases). Germline V gene lookup returns CDR1 SNHLY and CDR2 FYNNEI. With 4 bases removed from V and 7 bases from J, the gap between germline ends came to 16 bases. This CDR3 comprises 15 residues. The CDR3 loop reads CASSAGTPNVGELFF. CDR3 DNA: TGTGCCAGCAGTGCTGGGACACCCAACGTCGGGGAGCTGTTTTTT.

V is TRBV7-8 and J is TRBJ1-1, with TRBD1 identical over 8 bases. The CDR3 is made up of 14 amino acids. The J segment lost 11 bases and the V segment lost 7 bases, leaving 15 bases of the junction unmatched. CDR1 and CDR2 from the germline V gene are SGHVS and FQNEAQ. The CDR3 DNA follows: TGTGCCAGCACCCTCAAGAACCAGGGGGCGCCGGCTTTCTTT. Residues: CASTLKNQGAPAFF.

Notes on this clone: At one end, the junction sequence differs from germline, possibly due to a read error. The genes are TRBV28 and TRBJ2-1; no clear D gene. Germline V CDR1 and CDR2: MDHEN, SYDVKM. The CDR3 spans 14 residues. The CDR3 spells CASSPSWSFNEQFF. CDR3 DNA sequence: TGTGCCAGCAGCCCATCTTGGTCCTTCAATGAGCAGTTCTTC.

The rearrangement links TRBV14 to TRBJ2-3; 10 bases match TRBD1. Trimming at V came to 1 base and at J to 7 bases, leaving 8 bases not matched to a gene. Germline CDR1 and CDR2: SGHDN and FVKESK. This CDR3 region has 16 residues. The CDR3 spells CASSQGDRGLVYTQYF. CDR3 nucleotide sequence: TGTGCCAGCAGCCAAGGGGACAGGGGATTAGTATATACGCAGTATTTT.

The V and J genes are TRBV24-1 and TRBJ2-2; D possibly matches TRBD1 or TRBD2 (6 bases each). Germline V gene sequence: CDR1 KGHDR, CDR2 SFDVKD. Trimming left V 4 bases short and J 4 bases short, with 15 bases between. The CDR3 totals 16 residues. CDR3 in amino acids: CATSDSTGRITGELFF. In DNA form, the CDR3 reads TGTGCCACCAGTGACTCTACAGGGAGGATCACCGGGGAGCTGTTTTTT.

The V and J genes are TRBV15 and TRBJ1-6; TRBD1 might be the D (5 bases). Trimming removed 1 base from V and 0 bases from J, with 7 bases in between. Per the germline V gene, CDR1 is LNHNV and CDR2 is YYDKDF (reference sequence). This CDR3 is built from 16 residues. In DNA form, the CDR3 reads TGTGCCACCAGCAGAGGGGGGTACTCCTATAATTCACCCCTCCACTTT. Encoded protein: CATSRGGYSYNSPLHF.

This chain uses TRBV2 with TRBJ1-1; maybe TRBD1 (5 bases). In germline, CDR1 is SNHLY, CDR2 FYNNEI. Trimming removed 3 bases at V and 7 bases at J, with 15 bases between. This CDR3 is 14 amino acids long. This CDR3 reads CASSEGRAGREAFF. The CDR3 nucleotides read TGTGCCAGCAGTGAGGGCAGGGCAGGGCGTGAAGCTTTCTTT.

Points on this clone: Other DNA sequences in this sample translate to the same CDR3. The chain combines TRBV28 with TRBJ1-2, with TRBD1 matching 8 bases. V lost 5 bases to trimming and J lost 8 bases; unmatched junction nucleotides: 13. The CDR3 runs to 15 residues. In germline, CDR1 is MDHEN, CDR2 SYDVKM. The CDR3 region has the DNA TGTGCCAGCAGTGACCCGACAGGGGAAACTAACGGCTACACCTTC. It is translated as CASSDPTGETNGYTF.

This clone came up once. The rearrangement uses TRBV3-1 (or the pseudogene TRBV3-2) and TRBJ2-7; 10 bases are shared with TRBD1. The junction had 3 bases not matched to a gene; V was cut back by 4 bases and J by 0 bases. This CDR3 has 15 residues. CDR1 is LGHDT, CDR2 YNNKEL, per germline (reference sequence). Written as DNA, the CDR3 is TGTGCCAGCAGCCTCGACAGGGGGCCCTCCTACGAGCAGTACTTC. It encodes CASSLDRGPSYEQYF.

CDR3 protein: CASSEAGNTEAFF. DNA of the CDR3: TGTGCCAGCAGTGAAGCCGGGAACACTGAAGCTTTCTTT. The V and J genes are TRBV6-1 and TRBJ1-1; D not resolved. The CDR3 runs 13 residues. Trimming left V 0 bases short and J 1 base short, with 3 bases between. Germline V gene lookup returns CDR1 MNHNS and CDR2 SASEGT.

The rearrangement links TRBV4-1 to TRBJ2-5, with D possibly TRBD1 on 6 matching bases. Germline V lookup: CDR1 MGHRA, CDR2 YSYEKL. This CDR3 is 13 amino acids long. The V end was cut by 5 bases, the J end by 3 bases, with 10 bases between. This chain's CDR3 is CASSLDSEETQYF. The CDR3 DNA reads TGCGCCAGCAGCTTGGACAGTGAAGAGACCCAGTACTTC.

The V and J genes are TRBV11-3 and TRBJ2-1; either TRBD1 or TRBD2 may supply D (5 bases each). This CDR3 has 17 residues. V shed 5 bases and J shed 3 bases, with 20 bases lying between them. The germline CDR1 and CDR2 sequences are SGHNT and YENEEA. The CDR3, as DNA: TGTGCCAGCAGCGCCACGTCCTCCCGGGACCACTACAATGAGCAGTTCTTC. This sequence encodes CASSATSSRDHYNEQFF.

V and J are TRBV6-6 and TRBJ1-1; 10 bases fit TRBD1. With V trimmed by 6 bases and J by 0 bases, 4 bases remained unmatched. The CDR3 loop spans 15 amino acids. Germline assignment: CDR1 MNHNY and CDR2 SVGAGI (reference sequence). CDR3 region: CASRLTGGLNTEAFF. The CDR3 region has the DNA TGTGCCAGCAGACTGACAGGGGGCCTGAACACTGAAGCTTTCTTT.